This TCR beta chain was retrieved from a study of CD8 T cells in ankylosing spondylitis (TCRdb year 2017). General notes on the study: The study set out to find disease-linked TCR variants by profiling T cell receptor beta repertoires in ankylosing spondylitis patients and healthy donors. In total, the full study cohort was made up of some 110 healthy donors and some 26 ankylosing spondylitis patients. Samples of peripheral blood were taken, and for ankylosing spondylitis patients, synovial fluid was collected as well. What the authors observed across the whole study: A CD8+ phenotype was shown by the disease-linked clones, which were found at relatively low frequencies in peripheral blood. Significant enrichment of the disease-linked clones was reported in matched synovial fluid samples from ankylosing spondylitis patients. Some TCR beta motif variants had previously been reported in synovial fluid and blood of reactive arthritis patients, which suggested common disease-initiation mechanisms. A TCR beta motif made up of eight highly homologous amino acid variants appeared to be characteristic of blood from ankylosing spondylitis patients.

The data were produced on an Illumina HiSeq 2500. Quantitative 5'-RACE with molecular barcodes was used to prepare TCR beta libraries. On the study's bioinformatics: To identify disease-linked TCR variants, a new computational method was used, one built on a probabilistic model of VDJ rearrangement. In TCRdb, the public reads were trimmed at Q25 with fastp and aligned with MiXCR, with productive beta chains retained. Records with the same CDR3 protein are collapsed into one entry carrying the most frequent genes and DNA. These V and J calls derive from TCRdb rather than the authors' analysis. Across this sample there are 150,000 to 200,000 distinct CDR3 sequences, with approximately 32% seen only once. The top ten clones comprise about 6.3% of the sample. Trimming takes 3 bases off V and 5 bases off J; junction bases not matched to a gene: 8. Per the germline V gene, SGHRS is the CDR1 and YFSETQ is the CDR2. From the cysteine through the phenylalanine, the CDR3 covers 16 amino acids. Just the 48-base CDR3 DNA is kept, in frame starting at base 1.

Synovial fluid samples and blood samples obtained from the same ankylosing spondylitis patients were matched. Notes on this clonotype: The specificity of this receptor is unknown. No clone much larger than this one lies a single base away; base qualities are absent.

Recombination joined TRBV5-1 with TRBJ2-3; TRBD2 matches 11 bases in the middle. The specimen was synovial fluid, either unsorted or a sorted T cell fraction (not recorded which). This sequence was found in a male donor with ankylosing spondylitis. The DNA sequence follows: TGCGCCAGCAGCTGGACAACTAGCGGGAGTGGAGATACGCAGTATTTT. It is translated as CASSWTTSGSGDTQYF.